This TCR beta chain is from a study of vaccination and CD4 T cells after COVID-19. Study summary: Control wells got either CEFX epitopes, HIV-1 Nef peptides, or no peptide at all.

The study, taken as a whole, reports: For convalescent patients, 304 of the 307 vaccine-specific clones analyzed were classified as spike mono-reactive. Counts of SARS-CoV-2-reactive clonotypes had a median that went from around 20 to 38, a nonsignificant change.

Treatment specified: roughly 10-day PBMC culture with coronavirus spike peptide pools or control peptides (ViraFEST assay). Pre-COVID-19 pandemic sampling (2011-2018) yielded the unexposed donor's CD4+ T cells. Approximately 1.8 million PBMCs per well were cultured with 8.5 to 10 IU/ml IL-2 and approximately 10 ug/ml peptide pools. To note about this clonotype: The target antigen is unknown.

J gave up 7 bases and V 4 bases, and 13 bases lay outside the gene matches. The CDR3 contains 16 residues. Germline V gene sequence: CDR1 SGHDT, CDR2 YYEEEE. At the Johns Hopkins FTIC core, DNA taken from cultured CD4+ T cells was sequenced by way of the Oncomine TCR Beta short-read assay. TCRdb passed the PCR reads through MiXCR, listing each CDR3 protein once. Of roughly 370 distinct CDR3 sequences listed, less than 7.5% are singletons. The sequence came from a human donor in good health. The chain joins TRBV5-6 to TRBJ1-4; 7 bases agree with TRBD1. Sequenced: CD4+ T cells from blood, cultured in vitro. This CDR3 is CASSQGQILSGEKLFF. CDR3 nucleotides: TGTGCCAGCAGCCAGGGACAGATCCTAAGTGGTGAAAAACTGTTTTTT.